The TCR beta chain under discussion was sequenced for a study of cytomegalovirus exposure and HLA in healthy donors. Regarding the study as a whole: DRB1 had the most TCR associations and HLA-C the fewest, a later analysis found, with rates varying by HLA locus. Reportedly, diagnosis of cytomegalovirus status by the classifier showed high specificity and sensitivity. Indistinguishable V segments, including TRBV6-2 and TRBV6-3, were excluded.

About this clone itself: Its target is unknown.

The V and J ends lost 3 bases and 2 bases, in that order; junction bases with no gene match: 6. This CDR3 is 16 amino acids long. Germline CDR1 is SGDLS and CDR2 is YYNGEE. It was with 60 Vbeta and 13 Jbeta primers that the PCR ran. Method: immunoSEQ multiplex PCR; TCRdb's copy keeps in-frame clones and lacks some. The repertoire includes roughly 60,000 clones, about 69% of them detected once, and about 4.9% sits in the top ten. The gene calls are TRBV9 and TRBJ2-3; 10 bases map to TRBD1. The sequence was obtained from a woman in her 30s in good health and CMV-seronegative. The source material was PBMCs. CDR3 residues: CASSGRQGAFTDTQYF. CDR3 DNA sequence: TGTGCCAGCAGCGGCCGACAGGGGGCCTTCACAGATACGCAGTATTTT. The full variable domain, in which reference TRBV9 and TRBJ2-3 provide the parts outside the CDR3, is DSGVTQTPKHLITATGQRVTLRCSPRSGDLSVYWYQQSLDQGLQFLIQYYNGEERAKGNILERFSAQQFPDLHSELNLSSLELGDSALYFCASSGRQGAFTDTQYFGPGTRLTVL.